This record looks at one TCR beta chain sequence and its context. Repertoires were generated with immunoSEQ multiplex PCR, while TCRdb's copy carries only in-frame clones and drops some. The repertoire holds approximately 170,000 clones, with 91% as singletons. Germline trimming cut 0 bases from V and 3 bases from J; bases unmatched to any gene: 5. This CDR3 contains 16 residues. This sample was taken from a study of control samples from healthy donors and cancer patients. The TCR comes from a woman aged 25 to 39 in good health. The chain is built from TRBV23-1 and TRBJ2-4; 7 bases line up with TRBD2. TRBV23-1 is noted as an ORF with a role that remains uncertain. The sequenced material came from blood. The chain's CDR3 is CASSQSVGGGKNIQYF. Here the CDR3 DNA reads TGCGCCAGCAGTCAATCAGTGGGGGGGGGCAAAAACATTCAGTACTTC.